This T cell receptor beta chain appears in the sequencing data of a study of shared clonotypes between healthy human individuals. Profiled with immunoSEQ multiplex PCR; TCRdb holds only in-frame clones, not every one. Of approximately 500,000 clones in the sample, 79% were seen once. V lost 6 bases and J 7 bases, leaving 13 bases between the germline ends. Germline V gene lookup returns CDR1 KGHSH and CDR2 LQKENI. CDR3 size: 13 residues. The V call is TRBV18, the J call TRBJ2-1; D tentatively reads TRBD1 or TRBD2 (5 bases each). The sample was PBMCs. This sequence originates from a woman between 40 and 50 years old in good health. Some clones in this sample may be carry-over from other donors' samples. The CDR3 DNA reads TGTGCCAGCTCTACGGGGACGCAGAATGAGCAGTTCTTC. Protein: CASSTGTQNEQFF.